Shown below are 20 T cell receptor beta chains from a single sample sequenced in a study of shared clonotypes between healthy human individuals. Profiling relied on immunoSEQ multiplex PCR, and the TCRdb table lists in-frame clones only, not all of them. The sample has over 850,000 clones, about 80% seen once. Sequenced input: memory CD4+ T cells from PBMCs. Specified subset: CD45RA-negative fraction. These receptors were collected from a man aged 18 to 29 in good health. Some clones in this sample may be carry-over from other donors' samples.

This clone showed up just once. The rearrangement links TRBV28 to TRBJ1-2; D call uncertain. V was trimmed by 3 bases and J by 4 bases, leaving 9 bases between them. The CDR3 extends over 13 amino acids. CDR1 is MDHEN, CDR2 SYDVKM, per germline. Here the CDR3 DNA reads TGTGCCAGCAGTTTGAGACACCTCTATGGCTACACCTTC. Its protein product is CASSLRHLYGYTF.

The chain joins TRBV5-4 to TRBJ2-5; D may be TRBD1 (5 bases). Germline V gene lookup returns CDR1 SGHNT and CDR2 YYREEE (reference sequence). The CDR3 is made up of 15 amino acids. V was pared by 4 bases and J by 1 base, with 14 bases between. The CDR3 region has the DNA TGTGCCAGCAGCGCGCCCGGACACCGCCAAGAGACCCAGTACTTC. Translated, it gives CASSAPGHRQETQYF.

This clone has a count of ten or more. The chain uses TRBV15 and TRBJ2-7, with TRBD2 identical over 9 bases. The J segment lost 0 bases and the V segment lost 3 bases, leaving 6 bases of the junction unmatched. Germline V gene sequence: CDR1 LNHNV, CDR2 YYDKDF (reference sequence). This CDR3 contains 16 residues. The DNA for the CDR3 is TGTGCCACCAGCAGGGTCCTAGCGGGGAGCTCCTACGAGCAGTACTTC. Its protein is CATSRVLAGSSYEQYF.

With respect to this clone: The same CDR3 is also encoded by other DNA sequences in this sample. The chain combines TRBV4-3 with TRBJ2-2; 7 bases are shared with TRBD2. Germline V gives CDR1 LGHNA, CDR2 YSLEER. After removal of 4 bases from V and 4 bases from J, the junction contained 3 bases not matched to a gene. The CDR3 length is 14 residues. The DNA of the CDR3 is TGCGCCAGCAGCCGGGGCGGGAGCACCGGGGAGCTGTTTTTT. Residues: CASSRGGSTGELFF.

The V call is TRBV7-6, the J call TRBJ1-6; D perhaps matches TRBD1 (6 bases). V was pared by 6 bases and J by 3 bases, with 21 bases between. The CDR3 runs 18 residues. Germline CDR1 reads SGHVS; CDR2 reads FNYEAQ. The CDR3 bases are TGTGCCAGCAGTCTAACGCGTGGGTTAGGGGGCTATAATTCACCCCTCCACTTT. Translated, it gives CASSLTRGLGGYNSPLHF.

This sequence joins TRBV6-1 and TRBJ1-5; no clear D gene. Germline CDR1 reads MNHNS; CDR2 reads SASEGT. This CDR3 has 14 residues. V was shortened by 0 bases and J by 4 bases, with 7 bases between the two germline ends. In nucleotides, the CDR3 is TGTGCCAGCAGTGAAGCCGCTCTAAATCAGCCCCAGCATTTT. It yields the protein CASSEAALNQPQHF.

The chain joins TRBV2 to TRBJ2-3; D is undetermined. Trimming pared 8 bases from V and 6 bases from J, leaving 6 bases between. Germline V CDR1 and CDR2: SNHLY, FYNNEI. The CDR3 sequence is 10 residues long. In DNA, the CDR3 is TGTGCCAGCTCCGACGATACGCAGTATTTT. Its translation is CASSDDTQYF.

Concerning this clone itself: Given the absence of the conserved phenylalanine or tryptophan at the CDR3 end, a read error is likely. The DNA is left out, because the CDR3 cannot be placed on it with certainty; the CDR3 is given as TCRdb lists it. The chain's CDR3 is CAGRQGITGELFL. The chain employs TRBV28 and TRBJ2-2; TRBD1 is taken as the D call from the table, unchecked against the DNA. Germline CDR1 is MDHEN and CDR2 is SYDVKM. The CDR3 has 13 residues if both end residues are counted.

The V call is TRBV2, the J call TRBJ2-3, with D perhaps given as TRBD1 or TRBD2 (6 bases each). This CDR3 contains 16 residues. Germline V gene lookup returns CDR1 SNHLY and CDR2 FYNNEI. The V and J ends lost 6 bases and 2 bases respectively, with 18 bases between them. The CDR3 spells CASREGGSGPTDTQYF. DNA of the CDR3: TGTGCCAGCAGGGAGGGGGGAAGCGGACCCACAGATACGCAGTATTTT.

The chain joins TRBV7-9 to TRBJ1-1; D might be TRBD1 (5 bases). Germline values: CDR1 SEHNR, CDR2 FQNEAQ (reference sequence). This CDR3 comprises 13 residues. V was cut by 6 bases and J by 3 bases, with 11 bases left in between. CDR3 region: CASRGGAHTEAFF. The CDR3 nucleotides read TGTGCCAGCAGAGGAGGGGCTCACACTGAAGCTTTCTTT.

A few counts support this clone. Other nucleotide sequences in the sample specify the same CDR3. The chain has TRBV7-2 and TRBJ1-3, with 10 bases matching TRBD1. CDR1 is SGHTA and CDR2 is FQGNSA in the germline V gene. The CDR3 length is 15 residues. V lost 5 bases, J lost 2 bases, and 3 bases stayed unmatched. CDR3 DNA: TGTGCCAGCAGCCCCGGGACAGGGGCTGGAAACACCATATATTTT. This sequence encodes CASSPGTGAGNTIYF.

This clone was seen a single time. This chain joins TRBV2 and TRBJ2-3; unclear D gene. V was pared by 8 bases and J by 1 base, with 13 bases between. Per the germline V gene, CDR1 is SNHLY and CDR2 is FYNNEI. The CDR3 has 14 amino acids. The chain's CDR3 is CASHAFRGTDTQYF. In DNA, the CDR3 is TGTGCCAGCCACGCCTTTAGGGGCACAGATACGCAGTATTTT.

The J gene is TRBJ2-1, the V gene TRBV7-8, with unresolved D. The V end lost 1 base, the J end lost 8 bases, and 12 bases lay between the germline ends. The CDR3 is 14 residues long. Per germline, CDR1 SGHVS and CDR2 FQNEAQ. CDR3 DNA: TGTGCCAGCAGCTTAGAGGATCTCTCCTATGAGCAGTTCTTC. This codes for CASSLEDLSYEQFF.

This clone appeared once. V and J are TRBV18 and TRBJ2-3; 9 positions agree with TRBD2. Per the germline V gene, CDR1 is KGHSH and CDR2 is LQKENI. The CDR3 is made up of 15 amino acids. The trim removed 3 bases at V and 11 bases at J, leaving 12 bases unmatched. As DNA, the CDR3 is TGTGCCAGCTCACCTGAGGGTTTTCCTAGCGGGATGCAGTATTTT. The encoded protein is CASSPEGFPSGMQYF. Full variable domain (outside the CDR3, taken from reference TRBV18 and TRBJ2-3): NAGVMQNPRHLVRRRGQEARLRCSPMKGHSHVYWYRQLPEEGLKFMVYLQKENIIDESGMPKERFSAEFPKEGPSILRIQQVVRGDSAAYFCASSPEGFPSGMQYFGPGTRLTVL.

In the case of this clone: The conserved phenylalanine or tryptophan normally closing the CDR3 is absent here, so this likely arose from a read error. The CDR3 DNA is TGTGCCAGCAGTTTATACCCAGGAGCAGGGCTCAGCACAGATACGCAGTATCTT. Residues: CASSLYPGAGLSTDTQYL. The genes are TRBV28 and TRBJ2-3, with a possible D match to TRBD1 (5 bases). Trimming shortened V by 1 base and J by 0 bases, and 17 bases separated the two germline ends. Germline loops: CDR1 MDHEN, CDR2 SYDVKM. The CDR3 is 18 residues long.

V is TRBV29-1 and J is TRBJ2-7; 11 bases match TRBD2. The V gene end was trimmed by 4 bases and the J gene end by 3 bases; junction bases not matched to a gene: 5. The CDR3 has 14 residues. Looked up from germline, CDR1 is SQVTM and CDR2 is ANQGSEA. CDR3 nucleotide sequence: TGCAGCGTTGCCACCGGGACTAGCGGCTACGAGCAGTACTTC. This gives the protein CSVATGTSGYEQYF.

This chain links TRBV18 with TRBJ1-2; D unclear. The CDR3 has 14 residues. V lost 4 bases and J 2 bases, leaving 11 bases between the germline ends. Germline V CDR1 and CDR2: KGHSH, LQKENI. The CDR3 sequence is CASSLRAENYGYTF. As DNA, the CDR3 is TGTGCCAGCTCACTACGGGCCGAGAACTATGGCTACACCTTC. Looking up the rest from reference TRBV18 and TRBJ1-2 gives the full variable domain: NAGVMQNPRHLVRRRGQEARLRCSPMKGHSHVYWYRQLPEEGLKFMVYLQKENIIDESGMPKERFSAEFPKEGPSILRIQQVVRGDSAAYFCASSLRAENYGYTFGSGTRLTVV.

This chain uses TRBV7-6 with TRBJ2-2, with D perhaps being TRBD1 or TRBD2 (5 bases each). V was clipped by 5 bases and J by 0 bases, with 16 bases between them. The CDR3 has 17 residues. Germline lookup yields CDR1 SGHVS and CDR2 FNYEAQ. For the CDR3, the DNA is TGTGCCAGCAGCAAAACTCCAGGGACCGCGAACACCGGGGAGCTGTTTTTT. It codes for CASSKTPGTANTGELFF.

The chain couples TRBV11-3 to TRBJ2-7; D gene uncertain. This CDR3 is 19 amino acids long. The V end lost 1 base, the J end lost 3 bases, and 25 bases lay between the germline ends. Germline V gene sequence: CDR1 SGHNT, CDR2 YENEEA. The chain's CDR3 is CASSLGSMATYPNVYEQYF. The CDR3 DNA is TGTGCCAGCAGCTTAGGATCGATGGCTACTTACCCTAATGTCTACGAGCAGTACTTC.

This clone occurred a few times. The chain couples TRBV19 to TRBJ1-2; D gene ambiguous. There are 13 residues in the CDR3. Trimming removed 3 bases from V and 6 bases from J, with 11 bases in between. CDR1 is LNHDA and CDR2 is SQIVND in the germline V gene (reference sequence). This CDR3 is CASSIRRLDGYTF. DNA for the CDR3: TGTGCCAGTAGTATCCGCAGGTTGGATGGCTACACCTTC.